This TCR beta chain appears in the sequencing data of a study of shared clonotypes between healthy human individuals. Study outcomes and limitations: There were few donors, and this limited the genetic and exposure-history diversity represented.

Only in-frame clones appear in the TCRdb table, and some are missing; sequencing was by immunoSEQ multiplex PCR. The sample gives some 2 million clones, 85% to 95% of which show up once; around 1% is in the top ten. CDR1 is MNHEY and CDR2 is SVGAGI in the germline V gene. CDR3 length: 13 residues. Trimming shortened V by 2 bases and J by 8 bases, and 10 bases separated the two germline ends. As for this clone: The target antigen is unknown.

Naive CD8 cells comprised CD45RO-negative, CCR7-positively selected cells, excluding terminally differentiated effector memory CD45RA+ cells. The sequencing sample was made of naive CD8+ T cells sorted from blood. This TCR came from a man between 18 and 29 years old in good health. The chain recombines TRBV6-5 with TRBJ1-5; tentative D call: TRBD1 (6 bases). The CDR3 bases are TGTGCCAGCAGTTACCAGGGGTCGGAGCCCCAGCATTTT. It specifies CASSYQGSEPQHF.